This T cell receptor (beta chain) emerged from a study of T-cell reconstitution after alpha-beta-depleted transplantation in children. Study-level findings and limits: About two months after transplant, alpha-beta T cells reportedly came from several hundred expanded graft clones. By one year post-transplant, T-cell counts and diversity largely arose from T cells that were newly produced. Day-60 TCRbeta diversity that was high in some patients was derived from surviving recipient T cells and thymic progenitors.

Trimming stripped 5 bases from V and 4 bases from J, with 18 bases between. Germline values: CDR1 MNHEY, CDR2 SVGEGT. This CDR3 has 15 residues. A library of TCRbeta sequences, prepared with unique molecular identifiers, was generated. In TCRdb, the PCR reads were re-called with MiXCR into one record per CDR3 protein. The sample carries about 980,000 distinct CDR3 sequences, less than 30% recorded once. Note on this clonotype: Its antigen is unidentified.

The material was PBMCs, mostly from graft donor cells, obtained 360 days after TCRalphabeta/CD19-depleted stem cell transplant. This sequence joins TRBV6-2 or TRBV6-3 and TRBJ2-7; D is possibly TRBD1 (5 bases). The origin of this receptor is a boy in the first two years of life who had a stem cell transplant for SCID, so the T cells may come from the graft donor. CDR3 in amino acids: CASSPTAQGRYEQYF. CDR3 DNA sequence: TGTGCCAGCAGTCCGACCGCCCAGGGCAGATACGAGCAGTACTTC.